This passage covers 8 T cell receptor beta chains from one sample sequenced in a study of blood T cell repertoires in COVID-19. Using immunoSEQ multiplex PCR, the repertoire was profiled, and TCRdb retains in-frame clones only, with some absent. The sample holds 200,000 to 300,000 clones, about 91% seen once. Material: PBMCs or T cells enriched from blood (not recorded which). These receptor sequences come from a woman aged 25 to 39 with acute COVID-19.

V is TRBV4-3 and J is TRBJ1-1; 7 nucleotides line up with TRBD1. V dropped 0 bases and J dropped 4; count of bases not matched to a gene: 5. Germline V gene sequence: CDR1 LGHNA, CDR2 YSLEER. The CDR3 has 15 residues. DNA for the CDR3: TGCGCCAGCAGCCAAGAGAGGGGGCAAAGCACTGAAGCTTTCTTT. The encoded protein is CASSQERGQSTEAFF.

This clone appeared a single time. The V and J genes are TRBV6-2 or TRBV6-3 and TRBJ2-1; TRBD1 might be the D (5 bases). CDR3 size: 14 residues. CDR1 is MNHEY, CDR2 SVGEGT, per germline. The V gene lost 0 bases and the J gene lost 8 bases, with 11 bases spanning the gap. In DNA form, the CDR3 reads TGTGCCAGCAGTTACTCCCCTGGGGCTCATGAGCAGTTCTTC. Translating it yields CASSYSPGAHEQFF.

The chain joins TRBV2 to TRBJ2-6; 7 nucleotides match TRBD2. The CDR3 is made up of 20 amino acids. CDR1 SNHLY and CDR2 FYNNEI come from the germline V gene. V gave up 3 bases and J gave up 0 bases; unmatched junction bases: 14. The CDR3 region is CASSDPLKAGPSSGANVLTF. The CDR3 DNA reads as TGTGCCAGCAGTGACCCCCTCAAAGCGGGGCCCAGCTCTGGGGCCAACGTCCTGACTTTC.

V and J are TRBV28 and TRBJ1-2, with D perhaps TRBD1 (6 bases). V lost 4 bases, J lost 5 bases, and 20 bases lay in between. The CDR3 is 16 amino acids. Germline-derived CDR1 and CDR2 are MDHEN and SYDVKM. The CDR3 spells CASSSERTVRGYGYTF. The CDR3 DNA follows: TGTGCCAGCAGTTCAGAGAGGACAGTCAGGGGTTATGGCTACACCTTC.

This chain uses TRBV5-4 with TRBJ2-1, with TRBD1 identical over 8 bases. Germline V gene lookup returns CDR1 SGHNT and CDR2 YYREEE (reference sequence). CDR3 size: 18 residues. The ends lost 4 bases at V and 9 bases at J; junction bases unmatched: 21. CDR3 in amino acids: CASSKKTAGGAAEGEQFF. CDR3 DNA: TGTGCCAGCAGCAAAAAAACCGCAGGGGGCGCGGCGGAGGGTGAGCAGTTCTTC.

The V gene is TRBV30, the J gene TRBJ2-5; a weak D match, TRBD1 (6 bases). CDR1 and CDR2 (germline): GTSNPN, SVGIG (reference sequence). The V gene lost 0 bases and the J gene lost 5 bases, with 19 bases spanning the gap. This CDR3 contains 16 residues. CDR3 amino acids: CAWSVLGTGNGETQYF. The CDR3 DNA sequence: TGTGCCTGGAGTGTACTGGGAACAGGGAATGGGGAGACCCAGTACTTC.

The chain joins TRBV11-3 to TRBJ1-3, with D possibly TRBD1 on 5 matching bases. This CDR3 comprises 15 residues. Trimming took 4 bases from V and 4 from J, leaving 14 bases between them. Germline CDR1 and CDR2: SGHNT and YENEEA. CDR3 in amino acids: CASSSGGAGGNTIYF. Written as DNA, the CDR3 is TGTGCCAGCAGCTCCGGTGGGGCTGGAGGAAACACCATATATTTT. Together with reference TRBV11-3 and TRBJ1-3, the CDR3 gives the full variable domain: EAGVVQSPRYKIIEKKQPVAFWCNPISGHNTLYWYLQNLGQGPELLIRYENEEAVDDSQLPKDRFSAERLKGVDSTLKIQPAELGDSAVYLCASSSGGAGGNTIYFGEGSWLTVV.

This chain uses TRBV6-4 with TRBJ1-1; the D gene is possibly TRBD1 (5 bases). V lost 7 bases and J 1 base, leaving 10 bases between the germline ends. In germline, CDR1 is MRHNA, CDR2 SNTAGT. The CDR3 contains 13 residues. Here the CDR3 reads CASKQRGNTEAFF. The CDR3, as DNA: TGTGCCAGCAAGCAAAGGGGGAACACTGAAGCTTTCTTT.